This TCR beta chain was retrieved from a study of T cell changes during pregnancy in multiple sclerosis. Clones were read by immunoSEQ multiplex PCR, and TCRdb kept only the in-frame ones, dropping some. The table lists 50,000 to 75,000 clones, around 92% of them singletons. The germline V gene has CDR1 MNHNY and CDR2 SVGAGI (reference sequence). With 6 bases clipped from V and 4 bases from J, the junction kept 8 bases outside the gene matches. The CDR3 spans 15 residues. The source is a female donor in good health, enrolled as a control in a pregnancy study. This rearrangement joins TRBV6-6 to TRBJ2-2, with 7 bases that match TRBD2. Sequencing used peripheral blood, obtained in the third trimester of pregnancy. The DNA of the CDR3 is TGTGCCAGCAGCTCCCCGGGGGGTTTCACCGGGGAGCTGTTTTTT. Translated, it gives CASSSPGGFTGELFF.